The 19 T cell receptor beta chains below come from one sample, sequenced in a study of blood T cell repertoires in COVID-19. The data were produced by immunoSEQ multiplex PCR, yet TCRdb's version contains in-frame clones alone and is incomplete. The sample records approximately 270,000 clones, 70% to 90% being singletons. Sequencing input: peripheral blood. These receptors came from a human donor with COVID-19, enrolled during active disease. The donor label of this sample is uncertain.

V usage is TRBV30 and J usage is TRBJ1-5; 9 nucleotides match TRBD1. The CDR3 contains 14 residues. Germline lookup yields CDR1 GTSNPN and CDR2 SVGIG (reference sequence). Unmatched junction bases numbered 4, after V lost 2 bases and J lost 5 bases. CDR3 loop: CAWSKDRGDQPQHF. The CDR3 nucleotides read TGTGCCTGGAGTAAGGACAGGGGCGATCAGCCCCAGCATTTT.

The chain carries TRBV4-1 and TRBJ1-4; D remains ambiguous. The CDR3 is made up of 16 amino acids. Germline lookup yields CDR1 MGHRA and CDR2 YSYEKL. Trimming removed 3 bases at V and 0 bases at J, with 11 bases between. The CDR3 nucleotides are TGCGCCAGCAGCCAGGTCCTTACTGCAACTAATGAAAAACTGTTTTTT. Its protein product is CASSQVLTATNEKLFF.

The CDR3 DNA follows: TGTGCCAGCAGTCGACTTCCACAGGGGAAAGGTCAGCCCCAGCATTTT. As protein: CASSRLPQGKGQPQHF. J is TRBJ1-5 and V is TRBV6-6; 7 bases are a match to TRBD1. J lost 6 bases, V lost 5 bases, and 13 bases had no gene match. The CDR3 spans 16 residues. Germline CDR1 and CDR2: MNHNY and SVGAGI (reference sequence).

This sequence joins TRBV10-1 and TRBJ1-2; possible D gene TRBD1, 6 bases. The V gene's germline CDR1 is WNHNN and CDR2 SYGVQD (reference sequence). Trimming shortened V by 0 bases and J by 1 base, and 15 bases separated the two germline ends. The CDR3 length is 17 residues. DNA for the CDR3: TGCGCCAGCAGTGAGTCGACAGGAGGGGGGGGTAACTATGGCTACACCTTC. It yields the protein CASSESTGGGGNYGYTF.

This rearrangement joins TRBV29-1 to TRBJ2-1; TRBD2 matches at 9 bases. Germline V gene sequence: CDR1 SQVTM, CDR2 ANQGSEA. This CDR3 is 13 amino acids long. The ends lost 3 bases at V and 8 bases at J; junction bases unmatched: 5. CDR3 sequence: CSVDLAGSDEQFF. In DNA form, the CDR3 reads TGCAGCGTTGACCTAGCGGGAAGCGATGAGCAGTTCTTC.

The chain couples TRBV14 to TRBJ1-1, with D unclear. This CDR3 comprises 13 residues. In germline, CDR1 is SGHDN, CDR2 FVKESK. V was shortened by 2 bases and J by 2 bases, with 6 bases between the two germline ends. The CDR3 loop is CASSQLVNTEAFF. CDR3 DNA sequence: TGTGCCAGCAGCCAACTTGTCAACACTGAAGCTTTCTTT.

V is TRBV6-1 and J is TRBJ1-6, with a possible D match to TRBD1 (5 bases). The CDR3 spans 15 residues. Trimming removed 3 bases from V and 8 bases from J, with 14 bases in between. Germline V CDR1 and CDR2: MNHNS, SASEGT. In DNA form, the CDR3 reads TGTGCCAGCAGTGACCTAGACAGATGGGATTCACCCCTCCACTTT. This gives the protein CASSDLDRWDSPLHF.

The V gene is TRBV30, the J gene TRBJ1-1; possible D gene TRBD1, 5 bases. The CDR3 contains 13 residues. The V and J ends lost 4 bases and 4 bases respectively, with 13 bases between them. CDR1 is GTSNPN and CDR2 is SVGIG in the germline V gene (reference sequence). Written as DNA, the CDR3 is TGTGCCTGGATCCAGGGATTTCGCACTGAAGCTTTCTTT. Its protein is CAWIQGFRTEAFF. Looking up the rest from reference TRBV30 and TRBJ1-1 gives the full variable domain: SQTIHQWPATLVQPVGSPLSLECTVEGTSNPNLYWYRQAAGRGLQLLFYSVGIGQISSEVPQNLSASRPQDRQFILSSKKLLLSDSGFYLCAWIQGFRTEAFFGQGTRLTVV.

This clone turned up a few times. This rearrangement joins TRBV5-1 to TRBJ1-1; D is unresolved. Trimming left V 0 bases short and J 0 bases short, with 6 bases between. CDR1 SGHRS and CDR2 YFSETQ come from the germline V gene. This CDR3 is built from 14 residues. CDR3 sequence: CASSLAGMNTEAFF. For the CDR3, the DNA is TGCGCCAGCAGCTTGGCGGGGATGAACACTGAAGCTTTCTTT.

This clone was recorded once. The rearrangement joins TRBV6-1 to TRBJ1-5; D uncertain. This CDR3 comprises 14 residues. Germline CDR1 is MNHNS and CDR2 is SASEGT. V lost 0 bases, J lost 6 bases, and 9 bases lay in between. The CDR3 DNA follows: TGTGCCAGCAGTGAAGCCGCGGGAGGTCAGCCCCAGCATTTT. It is translated as CASSEAAGGQPQHF.

The V and J genes are TRBV5-1 and TRBJ2-1; 13 nucleotides agree with TRBD2. V was clipped by 0 bases and J by 10 bases; unmatched bases: 7. Germline V gene lookup returns CDR1 SGHRS and CDR2 YFSETQ. The length of the CDR3 is 16 residues. CDR3 DNA: TGCGCCAGCAGCTTGGCCTCGGTGGGACTAGCGGGAGAGCAGTTCTTC. Amino acid sequence: CASSLASVGLAGEQFF.

The CDR3 here is CASSPRRGRYEQYF. DNA of the CDR3: TGTGCCAGCAGCCCCCGCAGGGGGAGATACGAGCAGTACTTC. The chain joins TRBV11-1 to TRBJ2-7; 7 nucleotides line up with TRBD1. The CDR3 is 14 residues long. The germline CDR1 and CDR2 sequences are SGHAT and FQDESV (reference sequence). After removal of 5 bases from V and 4 bases from J, the junction contained 8 bases not matched to a gene. The full variable domain, with the rest looked up from reference TRBV11-1 and TRBJ2-7, is EAEVAQSPRYKITEKSQAVAFWCDPISGHATLYWYRQILGQGPELLVQFQDESVVDDSQLPKDRFSAERLKGVDSTLKIQPAELGDSAMYLCASSPRRGRYEQYFGPGTRLTVT.

The J gene is TRBJ1-1, the V gene TRBV6-5, with a weak D call TRBD1 (6 bases). From germline, CDR1 is MNHEY and CDR2 SVGAGI. Trimming took off 4 bases at V and 2 bases at J, with 11 bases between the two ends. The CDR3 is 14 residues long. The CDR3 region has the DNA TGTGCCAGCAGTTTACAGGGCCCCAACACTGAAGCTTTCTTT. Protein: CASSLQGPNTEAFF.

The chain has TRBV12-3 or TRBV12-4 and TRBJ1-5; TRBD1 might be the D (6 bases). The CDR3 extends over 13 amino acids. Trimming removed 6 bases at V and 7 bases at J, with 13 bases between. CDR3 protein: CASSPGEVQPQHF. The CDR3 DNA is TGTGCCAGCAGCCCAGGGGAAGTCCAGCCCCAGCATTTT.

V usage is TRBV21-1 and J usage is TRBJ2-7; the D call in the table, TRBD1, was not verified against the DNA. TRBV21-1 is flagged as a pseudogene. The CDR3 is 10 amino acids. The CDR3 region has the DNA TGTGCCAGCGACGGACACGCCAGAGTCTTC. This translates into CASDGHARVF.

The genes are TRBV11-3 and TRBJ2-2; TRBD2 is a possible D gene (6 bases). The CDR3 sequence is 16 residues long. Trimming left V 5 bases short and J 4 bases short, with 17 bases between. Germline CDR1 is SGHNT and CDR2 is YENEEA. This chain's CDR3 is CASSLRLGAFTGELFF. The CDR3 coding sequence is TGTGCCAGCAGCCTTCGACTAGGGGCATTCACCGGGGAGCTGTTTTTT.

The chain combines TRBV19 with TRBJ1-5, with a possible D match to TRBD1 (6 bases). Deletions cut 6 bases from V and 7 bases from J, with 7 bases between. Germline loops: CDR1 LNHDA, CDR2 SQIVND (reference sequence). The length of the CDR3 is 11 residues. The CDR3 DNA follows: TGTGCCAGTAGCAGGGGACAGCCCCAGCATTTT. It is translated as CASSRGQPQHF.

The chain carries TRBV10-1 and TRBJ1-2; D possibly corresponds to TRBD1 (6 bases). Trimming cost V 2 bases and J 5 bases, with 21 bases left between them. Germline values: CDR1 WNHNN, CDR2 SYGVQD (reference sequence). The CDR3 is 17 amino acids. CDR3 region: CASSERNRVSQEYGYTF. DNA for the CDR3: TGCGCCAGCAGTGAGCGGAACAGGGTAAGTCAGGAATATGGCTACACCTTC.

The V call is TRBV5-4, the J call TRBJ2-2, with 9 bases fitting TRBD2. From germline, CDR1 is SGHNT and CDR2 YYREEE (reference sequence). CDR3 length: 17 residues. J gave up 4 bases and V 4 bases, and 11 bases lay outside the gene matches. The CDR3 DNA sequence: TGTGCCAGCAGCCACGCCTCGGGACTAGCCGGCACCGGGGAGCTGTTTTTT. Translation: CASSHASGLAGTGELFF.